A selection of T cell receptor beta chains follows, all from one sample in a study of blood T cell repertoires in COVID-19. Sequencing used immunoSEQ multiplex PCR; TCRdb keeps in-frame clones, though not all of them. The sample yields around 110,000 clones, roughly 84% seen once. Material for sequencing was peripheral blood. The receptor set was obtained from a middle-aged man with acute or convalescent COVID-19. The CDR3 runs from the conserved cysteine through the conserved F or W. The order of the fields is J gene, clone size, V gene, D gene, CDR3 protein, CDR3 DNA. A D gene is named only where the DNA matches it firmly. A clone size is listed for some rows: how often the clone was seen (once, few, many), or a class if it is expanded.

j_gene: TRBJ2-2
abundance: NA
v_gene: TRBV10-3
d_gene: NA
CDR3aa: CAISESWLHGELFF
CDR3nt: TGTGCCATCAGTGAGTCGTGGCTCCACGGGGAGCTGTTTTTT

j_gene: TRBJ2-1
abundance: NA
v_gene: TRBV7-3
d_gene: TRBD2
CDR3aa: CASSRSGGENEQFF
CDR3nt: TGTGCCAGCAGCCGTAGCGGGGGTGAAAATGAGCAGTTCTTC

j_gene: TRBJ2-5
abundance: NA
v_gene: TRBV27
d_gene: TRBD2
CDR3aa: CASSPIGGGAILQETQYF
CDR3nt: TGTGCCAGCAGTCCGATTGGCGGGGGGGCTATACTTCAAGAGACCCAGTACTTC

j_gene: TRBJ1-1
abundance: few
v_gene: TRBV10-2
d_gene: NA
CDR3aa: CASSERFNEAFF
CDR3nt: TGCGCCAGCAGTGAGCGGTTTAATGAAGCTTTCTTT

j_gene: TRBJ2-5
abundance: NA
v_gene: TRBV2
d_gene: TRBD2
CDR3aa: CASSGTSEETQYF
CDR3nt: TGTGCCAGCAGTGGGACTAGCGAGGAGACCCAGTACTTC

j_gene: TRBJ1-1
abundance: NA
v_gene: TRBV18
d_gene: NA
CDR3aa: CASSQGNTEAFF
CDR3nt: TGTGCCAGCTCGCAGGGGAACACTGAAGCTTTCTTT

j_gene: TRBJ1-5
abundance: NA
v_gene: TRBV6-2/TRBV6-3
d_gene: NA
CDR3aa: CASSSQGLLNQPQHF
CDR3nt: TGTGCCAGCAGTTCCCAGGGTTTGCTCAATCAGCCCCAGCATTTT

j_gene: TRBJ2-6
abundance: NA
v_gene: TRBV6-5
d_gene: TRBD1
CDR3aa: CASRGDREGANVLTF
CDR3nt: TGTGCCAGCAGAGGGGACAGGGAAGGGGCCAACGTCCTGACTTTC

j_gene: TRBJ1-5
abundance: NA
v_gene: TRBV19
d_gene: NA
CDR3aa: CASSIPDSYQPQHF
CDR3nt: TGTGCCAGTAGTATTCCGGACAGTTATCAGCCCCAGCATTTT

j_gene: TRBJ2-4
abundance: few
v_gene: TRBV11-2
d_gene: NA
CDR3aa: CASSPLGQSNIAKNIQYF
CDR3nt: TGTGCCAGCAGCCCCCTAGGACAGTCTAACATAGCCAAAAACATTCAGTACTTC

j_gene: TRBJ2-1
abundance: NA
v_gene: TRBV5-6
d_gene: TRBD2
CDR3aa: CASSLDSGRINNEQFF
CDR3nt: TGTGCCAGCAGCCTCGATAGCGGGAGGATTAACAATGAGCAGTTCTTC